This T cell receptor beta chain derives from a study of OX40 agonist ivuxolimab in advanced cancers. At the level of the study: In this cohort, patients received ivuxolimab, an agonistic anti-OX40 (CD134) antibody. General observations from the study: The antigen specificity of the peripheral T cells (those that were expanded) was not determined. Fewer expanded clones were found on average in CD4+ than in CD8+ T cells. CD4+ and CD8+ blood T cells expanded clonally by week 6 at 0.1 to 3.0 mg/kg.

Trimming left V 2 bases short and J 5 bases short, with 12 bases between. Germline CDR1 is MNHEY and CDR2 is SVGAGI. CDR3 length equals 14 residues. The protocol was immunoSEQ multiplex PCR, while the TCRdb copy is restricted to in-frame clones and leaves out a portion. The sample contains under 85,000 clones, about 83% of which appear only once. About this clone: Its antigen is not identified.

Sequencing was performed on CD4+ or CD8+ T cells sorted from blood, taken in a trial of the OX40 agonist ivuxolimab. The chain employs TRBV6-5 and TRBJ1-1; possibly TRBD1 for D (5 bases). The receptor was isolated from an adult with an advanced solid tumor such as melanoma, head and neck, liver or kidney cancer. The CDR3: CASSYGGEGTEAFF. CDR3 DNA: TGTGCCAGCAGTTACGGAGGCGAGGGGACTGAAGCTTTCTTT.